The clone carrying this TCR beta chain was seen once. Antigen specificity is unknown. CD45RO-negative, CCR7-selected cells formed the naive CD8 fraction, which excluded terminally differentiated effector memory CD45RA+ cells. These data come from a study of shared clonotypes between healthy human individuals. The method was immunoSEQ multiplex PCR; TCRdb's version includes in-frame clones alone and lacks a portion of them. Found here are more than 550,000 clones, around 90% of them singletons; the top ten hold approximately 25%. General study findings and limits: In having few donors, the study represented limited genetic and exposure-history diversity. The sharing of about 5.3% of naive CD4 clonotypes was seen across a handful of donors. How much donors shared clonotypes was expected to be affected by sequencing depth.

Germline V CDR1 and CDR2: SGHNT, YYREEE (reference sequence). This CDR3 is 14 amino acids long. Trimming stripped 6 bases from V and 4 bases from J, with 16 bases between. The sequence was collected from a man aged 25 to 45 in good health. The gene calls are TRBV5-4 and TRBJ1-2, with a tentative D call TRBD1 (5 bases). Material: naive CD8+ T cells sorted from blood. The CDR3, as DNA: TGTGCCAGCACCTTAGACAGCATTTTCTATGGCTACACCTTC. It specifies CASTLDSIFYGYTF.